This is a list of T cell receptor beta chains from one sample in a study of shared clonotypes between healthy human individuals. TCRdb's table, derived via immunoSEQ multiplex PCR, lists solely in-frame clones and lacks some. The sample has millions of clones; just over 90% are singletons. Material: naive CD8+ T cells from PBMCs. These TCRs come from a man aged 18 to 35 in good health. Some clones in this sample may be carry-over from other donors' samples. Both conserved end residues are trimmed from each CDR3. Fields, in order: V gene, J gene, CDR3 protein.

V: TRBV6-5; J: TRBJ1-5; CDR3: ASGQGLYSNQPQH
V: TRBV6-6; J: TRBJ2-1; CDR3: ASSPRFYNEQF
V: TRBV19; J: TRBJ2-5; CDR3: ASSIGAGNQETQY
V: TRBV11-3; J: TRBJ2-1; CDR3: ASSAYSGPYNEQF
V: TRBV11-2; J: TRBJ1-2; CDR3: ASSLGPGVGYGYT
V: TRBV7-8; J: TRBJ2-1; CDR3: ASSLELDYNEQF
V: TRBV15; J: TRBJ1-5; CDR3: ATSDGGGSNQPQH
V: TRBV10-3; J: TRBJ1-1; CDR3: AISESIRALDTEAF
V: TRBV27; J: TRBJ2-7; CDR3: ASSLSSGTGPYEQY
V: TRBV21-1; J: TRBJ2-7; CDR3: ASPWPTGRAEQY
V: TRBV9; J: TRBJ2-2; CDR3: ASRPERAGPGELF
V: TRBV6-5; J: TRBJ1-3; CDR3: ASSLGSSGNTIY
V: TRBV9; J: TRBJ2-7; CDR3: ASSVDNRGDTSQQY
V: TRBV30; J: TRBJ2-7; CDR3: AWRTSGRVYEQY
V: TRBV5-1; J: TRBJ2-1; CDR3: ASSLEGTYNEQF
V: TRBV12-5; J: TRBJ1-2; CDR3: ASGWQGTGIYGYT
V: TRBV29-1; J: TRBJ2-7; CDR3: SARGTGSYEQY
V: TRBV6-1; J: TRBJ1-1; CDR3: ASSESGMNTEAF
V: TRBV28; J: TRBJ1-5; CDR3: ASSSYMGKQPQH
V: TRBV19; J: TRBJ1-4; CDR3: ASSAGLANEKLF
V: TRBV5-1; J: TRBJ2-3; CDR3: ASRPAAYGEILSRDTQY
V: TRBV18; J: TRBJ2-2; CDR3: ASSGQIPISNTGELF
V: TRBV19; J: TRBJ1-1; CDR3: ASHTGGTEAF
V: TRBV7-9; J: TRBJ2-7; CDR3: ASIAARGATYEQY
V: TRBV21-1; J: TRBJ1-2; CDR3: ASSKAPQPNYGYT
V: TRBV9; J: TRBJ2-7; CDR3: ASSVGDRGYEQY
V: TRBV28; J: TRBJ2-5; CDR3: ASRQGVRETQY
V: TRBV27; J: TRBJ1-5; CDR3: ASSSTGVRNQPQH
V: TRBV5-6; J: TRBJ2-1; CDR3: ASSPDNYGGEQF
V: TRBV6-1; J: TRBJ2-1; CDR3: ASSERSWGPGNEQF
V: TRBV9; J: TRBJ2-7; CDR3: ASSVRDVARAYEQY
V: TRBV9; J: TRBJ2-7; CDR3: ASSASGTGANEQY
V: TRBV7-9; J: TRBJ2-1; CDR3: ASSRGTEQF
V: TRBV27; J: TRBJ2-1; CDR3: ASTHQSGGASSNEQF
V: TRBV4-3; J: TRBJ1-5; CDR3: ASSHRQSGQPQH
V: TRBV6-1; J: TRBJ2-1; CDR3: ASSENSGSSYNEQF
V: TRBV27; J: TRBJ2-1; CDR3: ASSLRGQGADSEQF
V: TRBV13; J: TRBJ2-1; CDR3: ASSSETGGVYNEQF
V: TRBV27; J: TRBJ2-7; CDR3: ASSLRQGSEQY
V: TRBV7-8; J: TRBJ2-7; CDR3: ASSLGPGYEQY
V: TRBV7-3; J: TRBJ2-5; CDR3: ASSSVDRGVRETQY
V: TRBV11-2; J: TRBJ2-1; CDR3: ASSLGFATSGSSYNEQF
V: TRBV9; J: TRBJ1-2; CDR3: ASSEVDIFSGYT
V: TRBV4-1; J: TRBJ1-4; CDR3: ASSQEERDIWAGSEKLF
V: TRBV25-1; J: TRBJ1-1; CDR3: ASRTGHEAF
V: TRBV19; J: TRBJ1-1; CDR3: ASRRQGGTEAF
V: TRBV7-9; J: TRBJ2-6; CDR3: ASSLANWHSFSGANVLT
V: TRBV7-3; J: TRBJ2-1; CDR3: ASSVDGSSYNEQF
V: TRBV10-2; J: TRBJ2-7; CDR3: ASSGAYEQY
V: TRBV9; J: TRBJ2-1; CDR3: ASSDRVGPYNEQF
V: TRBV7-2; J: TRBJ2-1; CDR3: ASSARDVKQF
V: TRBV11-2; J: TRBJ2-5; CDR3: ASSLDPPGSETQY
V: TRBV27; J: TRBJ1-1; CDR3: ASSLSRAVTEAF